This T cell receptor (beta chain) was obtained from a study of T cell repertoires in cytomegalovirus infection. As for the study in general: Public TCR beta signatures indicated both CMV infection and matching HLA type. Study-level points and caveats: Cumulative public TCR beta family frequency identified carriers of CMV plus the relevant HLA. Dominating the ex vivo response were HLA-C-restricted CMV-specific TCR beta clonotypes.

Trimming left V 7 bases short and J 5 bases short, with 11 bases between. The CDR3 loop spans 11 amino acids. Germline V gene lookup returns CDR1 SQVTM and CDR2 ANQGSEA. Concerning this clonotype: Antigen: not known.

In TCRdb, the reads were re-called with MiXCR into one record per CDR3 protein. The sample comprises roughly 720,000 distinct CDR3 sequences, 35% of which are singletons, and about 2.8% rests with the top ten. Specimen: PBMCs. The receptor was derived from a human donor in good health (CMV status not recorded). Some clones in this sample may be carry-over from other donors' samples. This chain links TRBV29-1 with TRBJ2-5; no firm D call. The CDR3 loop is CSGRSGETQYF. Written as DNA, the CDR3 is TGCAGCGGCCGTAGTGGGGAGACCCAGTACTTC.